This T cell receptor (beta chain) emerged from a study of T cells in localized non-small cell lung cancer. Regarding the study as a whole: Highest T cell clonality was seen in uninvolved adjacent lung, surpassing that measured in tumor. Detection in adjacent lung was observed for a median 57 of the top 100 tumor clones. Heterogeneity stays possible, as sequencing covered only one tumor region.

About this clone: Its target is not known.

Germline loops: CDR1 GTSNPN, CDR2 SVGIG (reference sequence). The V gene end was trimmed by 0 bases and the J gene end by 1 base; junction bases not matched to a gene: 3. The CDR3 consists of 15 residues. Clones were sequenced by immunoSEQ multiplex PCR, and TCRdb holds only the in-frame ones, with some missing. In the table there are about 40,000 clones, 65% to 90% of which are singletons. This chain uses TRBV30 with TRBJ1-5, with 7 bases aligning to TRBD1. This TCR came from an older male donor with stage II lung adenocarcinoma. Sequenced material: peripheral blood mononuclear cells, taken before any cancer treatment. DNA of the CDR3: TGTGCCTGGAGTGTAGGGGGCAGGAGCAATCAGCCCCAGCATTTT. Amino acid sequence: CAWSVGGRSNQPQHF.